Listed below are T cell receptor beta chains from one sample, sequenced in a study of cytomegalovirus exposure and HLA in healthy donors. Sequencing was performed with immunoSEQ multiplex PCR; in TCRdb, only in-frame clones are kept and a portion is missing. The data hold 95,000 to 100,000 clones, with roughly 80% observed a single time. The material sequenced was PBMCs. These receptors came from a man in his sixties in good health and CMV-seropositive. Both conserved end residues are part of each CDR3. Each record gives: V gene, D gene, J gene, clone size, CDR3 protein, CDR3 DNA. D genes are given only for firm matches. Expanded clones are given a class, and other clones once, few, many or no size at all.

TRBV4-1	TRBD1	TRBJ1-2	.	CASSQGTGEAYGYTF	TGCGCCAGCAGCCAAGGTACAGGGGAGGCCTATGGCTACACCTTC
TRBV4-3	.	TRBJ2-7	.	CASSQQGFSYEQYF	TGCGCCAGCAGCCAACAGGGGTTTTCCTACGAGCAGTACTTC
TRBV6-5	.	TRBJ2-3	.	CASSYSPGGYTDTQYF	TGTGCCAGCAGTTACTCACCTGGGGGCTACACAGATACGCAGTATTTT
TRBV10-3	TRBD2	TRBJ2-7	.	CAISTPSGGGSYEQYF	TGTGCCATCAGTACTCCGAGTGGGGGGGGCTCCTACGAGCAGTACTTC
TRBV6-1	.	TRBJ2-7	.	CASSDRGVRVEQYF	TGTGCCAGCAGTGACAGGGGGGTTAGGGTCGAGCAGTACTTC
TRBV7-6	.	TRBJ2-1	.	CASSPQASSYNEQFF	TGTGCCAGCAGCCCACAGGCCAGCTCCTACAATGAGCAGTTCTTC
TRBV6-5	TRBD1	TRBJ1-1	few	CASRDRQGSTEAFF	TGTGCCAGCAGAGACCGACAGGGGAGCACTGAAGCTTTCTTT
TRBV4-1	TRBD1	TRBJ1-6	.	CASSTVGGGDSPLHF	TGCGCCAGCAGCACTGTTGGAGGGGGCGATTCACCCCTCCACTTT
TRBV2	.	TRBJ1-4	few	CASSRENNEKLFF	TGTGCCAGCAGTCGTGAGAACAATGAAAAACTGTTTTTT
TRBV9	TRBD1	TRBJ1-4	.	CASSVQGAREKLFF	TGTGCCAGCAGCGTACAGGGGGCGCGGGAAAAACTGTTTTTT
TRBV4-1	TRBD1	TRBJ2-5	few	CASSQEDRGYQETQYF	TGCGCCAGCAGCCAAGAGGACAGGGGGTACCAAGAGACCCAGTACTTC
TRBV2	.	TRBJ2-2	once	CASRPLRGSAGELFF	TGTGCCAGCAGGCCTCTCAGGGGAAGCGCCGGGGAGCTGTTTTTT
TRBV7-8	TRBD2	TRBJ2-1	.	CASSRSAGGNEQFF	TGTGCCAGCAGCCGCAGTGCGGGGGGGAATGAGCAGTTCTTC
TRBV6-5	TRBD1	TRBJ1-6	.	CASSYGQAANSPLHF	TGTGCCAGCAGTTACGGACAGGCTGCCAATTCACCCCTCCACTTT
TRBV2	.	TRBJ2-3	.	CASSVSQGSDTQYF	TGTGCCAGCAGTGTAAGTCAGGGGTCAGATACGCAGTATTTT
TRBV9	.	TRBJ2-1	few	CASSVGQINEQFF	TGTGCCAGCAGCGTAGGACAAATCAATGAGCAGTTCTTC
TRBV2	.	TRBJ1-3	.	CASSADRLSGNTIYF	TGTGCCAGCAGCGCCGACAGGCTATCTGGAAACACCATATATTTT